The 19 T cell receptor beta chains presented below share a single source sample, sequenced in a study of cytomegalovirus exposure and HLA in healthy donors. Assay used: immunoSEQ multiplex PCR; TCRdb lists only in-frame clones, some missing. The data contain under 150,000 clones, roughly 92% of them singletons. The sample was PBMCs. The source is a man between 18 and 35 years old in good health and CMV-seronegative.

The chain employs TRBV19 and TRBJ2-3; no clear D gene. V lost 2 bases, J lost 5 bases, and 8 bases lay in between. The CDR3 has 13 amino acids. The V gene's germline CDR1 is LNHDA and CDR2 SQIVND (reference sequence). CDR3 bases: TGTGCCAGTAGTATACGACTCGGAGATACGCAGTATTTT. This encodes CASSIRLGDTQYF.

This clone occurred once. The chain joins TRBV6-5 to TRBJ2-2, with a tentative D call TRBD1 (6 bases). Trimming shortened V by 9 bases and J by 4 bases, and 9 bases separated the two germline ends. The CDR3 loop spans 12 amino acids. Germline CDR1 reads MNHEY; CDR2 reads SVGAGI. CDR3 residues: CARGTFTGELFF. CDR3 nucleotides: TGTGCCAGGGGGACATTCACCGGGGAGCTGTTTTTT.

The J gene is TRBJ1-2, the V gene TRBV7-3; weak D call: TRBD1 (6 bases). CDR1 is SGHTA and CDR2 is FQGTGA in the germline V gene. V lost 5 bases to trimming and J lost 4 bases, with 14 bases between them. The CDR3 is 14 amino acids. The DNA for the CDR3 is TGTGCCAGCAGCGAGGGAGGGGGAAGCTATGGCTACACCTTC. Translation gives CASSEGGGSYGYTF.

The CDR3, as DNA: TGTGCCAGCAGCTTAGCGGCGGGGGGTCACCCAGCCAAAAACATTCAGTACTTC. Its protein product is CASSLAAGGHPAKNIQYF. The chain uses TRBV11-2 and TRBJ2-4, with 8 bases that match TRBD2. CDR1 SGHAT and CDR2 FQNNGV come from the germline V gene. With 1 base clipped from V and 0 bases from J, the junction kept 8 bases outside the gene matches. The CDR3 has 18 amino acids.

V and J are TRBV11-2 and TRBJ1-1, with TRBD1 matching over 9 bases. V dropped 1 base and J dropped 0; count of bases not matched to a gene: 6. CDR1 is SGHAT, CDR2 FQNNGV, per germline. The CDR3 is 17 amino acids. The CDR3 region is CASSLVGTGILNTEAFF. The CDR3 DNA reads TGTGCCAGCAGCTTAGTTGGGACAGGGATTTTGAACACTGAAGCTTTCTTT.

V is TRBV7-3 and J is TRBJ2-3; 12 bases align to TRBD2. The V gene end was trimmed by 5 bases and the J gene end by 2 bases; junction bases not matched to a gene: 8. CDR1 is SGHTA and CDR2 is FQGTGA in the germline V gene. The CDR3 is 17 amino acids. Written as DNA, the CDR3 is TGTGCCAGCAGCCTTTCCTCTAGCGGGGGGGCCACAGATACGCAGTATTTT. Translating it yields CASSLSSSGGATDTQYF.

The rearrangement joins TRBV6-5 to TRBJ1-6, with D possibly TRBD1 on 5 matching bases. This CDR3 has 14 residues. Looked up from germline, CDR1 is MNHEY and CDR2 is SVGAGI. Trimming left V 4 bases short and J 4 bases short, with 8 bases between. The CDR3 sequence: CASSLQEYNSPLHF. CDR3 in DNA: TGTGCCAGCAGTTTACAGGAATATAATTCACCCCTCCACTTT.

This clone has just one count. This same CDR3 is encoded by further DNA sequences in the sample. V and J are TRBV5-1 and TRBJ2-5; TRBD1 matches at 8 bases. The CDR3 length is 15 residues. CDR1 is SGHRS and CDR2 is YFSETQ in the germline V gene. The trim removed 0 bases at V and 1 base at J, leaving 2 bases unmatched. The CDR3 coding sequence is TGCGCCAGCAGCTTGGGACAGGGGACCCAAGAGACCCAGTACTTC. As protein: CASSLGQGTQETQYF.

This chain uses TRBV5-6 with TRBJ2-1; no definite D call. Trimming cost V 5 bases and J 0 bases, with 12 bases left between them. Germline assignment: CDR1 SGHDT and CDR2 YYEEEE. The CDR3 runs to 15 residues. DNA for the CDR3: TGTGCCAGCAGTTCTTACTTCGTCTCCTACAATGAGCAGTTCTTC. Translation: CASSSYFVSYNEQFF. The whole variable domain, filled in from reference TRBV5-6 and TRBJ2-1, reads DAGVTQSPTHLIKTRGQQVTLRCSPKSGHDTVSWYQQALGQGPQFIFQYYEEEERQRGNFPDRFSGHQFPNYSSELNVNALLLGDSALYLCASSSYFVSYNEQFFGPGTRLTVL.

J is TRBJ2-2 and V is TRBV11-2, with D possibly TRBD2 on 6 matching bases. This CDR3 is 15 amino acids long. CDR1 SGHAT and CDR2 FQNNGV come from the germline V gene. Trimming left V 2 bases short and J 4 bases short, with 11 bases between. The CDR3 region has the DNA TGTGCCAGCAGCTTATGGGGAGGTGTCACCGGGGAGCTGTTTTTT. Amino acid sequence: CASSLWGGVTGELFF. Together with reference TRBV11-2 and TRBJ2-2, the CDR3 gives the full variable domain: EAGVAQSPRYKIIEKRQSVAFWCNPISGHATLYWYQQILGQGPKLLIQFQNNGVVDDSQLPKDRFSAERLKGVDSTLKIQPAKLEDSAVYLCASSLWGGVTGELFFGEGSRLTVL.

V and J are TRBV6-5 and TRBJ1-1, with a tentative D call TRBD1 (6 bases). Germline CDR1 MNHEY, CDR2 SVGAGI. The germline V and J ends were trimmed by 6 bases and 4 bases, with 15 bases remaining between them. The CDR3 totals 14 residues. This CDR3 reads CASRTGLGSTEAFF. The CDR3 nucleotides are TGTGCCAGCAGAACAGGGCTGGGGTCCACTGAAGCTTTCTTT.

The chain carries TRBV10-1 and TRBJ2-3, with a tentative D call TRBD2 (5 bases). V was trimmed by 0 bases and J by 3 bases, leaving 13 bases between them. Germline V CDR1 and CDR2: WNHNN, SYGVQD (reference sequence). This CDR3 is 16 amino acids long. DNA for the CDR3: TGCGCCAGCAGTGAGTCTCACGAGGGTCGAACAGATACGCAGTATTTT. Protein product: CASSESHEGRTDTQYF.

The rearrangement links TRBV15 to TRBJ2-5, with TRBD2 as a possible D gene (6 bases). Germline V gene lookup returns CDR1 LNHNV and CDR2 YYDKDF (reference sequence). This CDR3 contains 14 residues. Deletions cut 2 bases from V and 2 bases from J, with 9 bases between. The CDR3 DNA sequence: TGTGCCACCAGCAGATACGGGGGACAAGAGACCCAGTACTTC. It yields the protein CATSRYGGQETQYF.

V usage is TRBV7-3 and J usage is TRBJ2-1; TRBD1 is a possible D gene (5 bases). Germline CDR1 and CDR2: SGHTA and FQGTGA. V gave up 4 bases and J gave up 6 bases, with 7 bases separating them. The CDR3 contains 12 residues. Here the CDR3 DNA reads TGTGCCAGCAGCTCCCAGGGCAATGAGCAGTTCTTC. Translated: CASSSQGNEQFF.

V gene TRBV9 combines with J gene TRBJ2-1; 9 positions match TRBD1. Germline trimming cut 0 bases from V and 5 bases from J; bases unmatched to any gene: 12. This CDR3 is 18 amino acids long. CDR1 is SGDLS, CDR2 YYNGEE, per germline. The CDR3 is CASSVAGESGTGNNEQFF. The DNA of the CDR3 is TGTGCCAGCAGCGTAGCTGGGGAATCCGGGACAGGGAACAATGAGCAGTTCTTC.

This clone was seen once. The gene calls are TRBV5-1 and TRBJ2-1; TRBD2 matches at 8 bases. Unmatched junction bases numbered 9, after V lost 4 bases and J lost 6 bases. The CDR3 length is 15 residues. Germline lookup yields CDR1 SGHRS and CDR2 YFSETQ. The CDR3, as DNA: TGCGCCAGCAGCCCGGGACTAGTGGGGGGCAATGAGCAGTTCTTC. Translated, it gives CASSPGLVGGNEQFF. Full variable domain (outside the CDR3, taken from reference TRBV5-1 and TRBJ2-1): KAGVTQTPRYLIKTRGQQVTLSCSPISGHRSVSWYQQTPGQGLQFLFEYFSETQRNKGNFPGRFSGRQFSNSRSEMNVSTLELGDSALYLCASSPGLVGGNEQFFGPGTRLTVL.

The rearrangement joins TRBV11-2 to TRBJ2-5; 8 bases match TRBD1. This CDR3 contains 14 residues. Trimming took 5 bases from V and 3 from J; bases not matched to a gene: 5. Germline V gene sequence: CDR1 SGHAT, CDR2 FQNNGV. In DNA form, the CDR3 reads TGTGCCAGCAGCCCCTGGACAGGGAAAGAGACCCAGTACTTC. Its protein product is CASSPWTGKETQYF.

The V gene is TRBV27, the J gene TRBJ1-1; no clear D. The V gene lost 5 bases and the J gene lost 0 bases, with 19 bases spanning the gap. This CDR3 has 17 amino acids. Per germline, CDR1 MNHEY and CDR2 SMNVEV (reference sequence). The CDR3 DNA reads TGTGCCAGCAGTCCCCATCGAGGGAAGACCATGAACACTGAAGCTTTCTTT. Its protein product is CASSPHRGKTMNTEAFF.

The rearrangement joins TRBV5-6 to TRBJ1-4; 9 bases fit TRBD1. The CDR3 has 15 residues. With 1 base clipped from V and 6 bases from J, the junction kept 4 bases outside the gene matches. From germline, CDR1 is SGHDT and CDR2 YYEEEE. The CDR3 region has the DNA TGTGCCAGCAGCTTGTTGCGGACAGGGGATGAAAAACTGTTTTTT. Its translation is CASSLLRTGDEKLFF.